This TCR beta chain was captured in a study of shared clonotypes between healthy human individuals. About the research overall: The study used three CD4 naive, three CD4 memory, two CD8 naive and one CD8 memory plate per donor.

Germline V gene lookup returns CDR1 SEHNR and CDR2 FQNEAQ (reference sequence). V gave up 3 bases and J gave up 4 bases, with 9 bases separating them. The CDR3 is made up of 13 amino acids. Clones were read by immunoSEQ multiplex PCR, and TCRdb kept only the in-frame ones, dropping some. The sample holds about 1 million clones, about three quarters seen once. For this clone: The antigen is undetermined.

Study-level results: Clonotypes that were shared across a handful of donors made up about 5.1% of naive CD4 clonotypes.

All donors were Caucasian adults living in Nashville, Tennessee. Sequences were obtained from memory CD4+ T cells sorted from blood. Subset reported: CD45RA-negative fraction. This chain links TRBV7-9 with TRBJ1-2; D is unclear. The origin of this receptor is a man aged 18-30 years in good health. The CDR3 is CASSFDGPYGYTF. CDR3 coding DNA: TGTGCCAGCAGCTTCGACGGACCCTATGGCTACACCTTC.